These 14 T cell receptor beta chains were all obtained from the same sample, sequenced in a study of cytomegalovirus exposure and HLA in healthy donors. The study ran its PCR with 60 Vbeta and 13 Jbeta primers. Assay: immunoSEQ multiplex PCR; the TCRdb copy retains only in-frame clones and omits some. The top ten clones hold about 1.6% of a sample with under 200,000 clones, around 80% of them seen once. Sequencing was done on a sample of PBMCs. The receptors shown here come from a girl under 18 in good health and CMV-seropositive.

This chain joins TRBV6-6 and TRBJ2-7, with D tentatively TRBD2 (5 bases). Trimming left V 6 bases short and J 0 bases short, with 18 bases between. The CDR3 has 16 residues. Germline values: CDR1 MNHNY, CDR2 SVGAGI (reference sequence). The CDR3 coding sequence is TGTGCCAGCAGACCAGCTCTTCCCGAGGGCTCCTACGAGCAGTACTTC. Protein product: CASRPALPEGSYEQYF.

This sequence joins TRBV7-3 and TRBJ2-5; D might be TRBD2 (6 bases). CDR3 size: 14 residues. Germline V gene lookup returns CDR1 SGHTA and CDR2 FQGTGA. V gave up 5 bases and J gave up 2 bases, with 12 bases separating them. The CDR3, as DNA: TGTGCCAGCAGCCCGACGGGAGCACAAGAGACCCAGTACTTC. This translates into CASSPTGAQETQYF.

The V and J genes are TRBV5-6 and TRBJ1-1; D is unclear. Trimming left V 6 bases short and J 4 bases short, with 16 bases between. This CDR3 has 14 amino acids. The germline V gene encodes CDR1 SGHDT and CDR2 YYEEEE. The DNA of the CDR3 is TGTGCCAGCATCCGGGAGTCTGGCGGCACTGAAGCTTTCTTT. Translated, it gives CASIRESGGTEAFF.

This clone was picked up one time. The CDR3 protein is CSVGGLGTGAYEQYF. The CDR3 DNA sequence: TGCAGCGTGGGGGGTCTAGGGACAGGCGCCTACGAGCAGTACTTC. The J gene is TRBJ2-7, the V gene TRBV29-1; TRBD1 matches 8 bases. Looked up from germline, CDR1 is SQVTM and CDR2 is ANQGSEA. The V and J ends lost 6 bases and 2 bases, in that order; junction bases with no gene match: 12. The CDR3 is 15 amino acids.

The chain combines TRBV27 with TRBJ1-2; possibly TRBD1 for D (5 bases). The CDR3 spans 13 residues. Germline-derived CDR1 and CDR2 are MNHEY and SMNVEV (reference sequence). The V gene lost 9 bases and the J gene lost 3 bases, with 14 bases spanning the gap. The CDR3 is CASTPRGDYGYTF. CDR3 in DNA: TGTGCCAGTACTCCCCGGGGGGACTATGGCTACACCTTC.

The rearrangement links TRBV1 to TRBJ2-1; the table's D call, TRBD2, was not checked against the DNA. TRBV1 is a documented pseudogene. This CDR3 is 16 amino acids long. CDR3 nucleotides: TGCACCAGCAGCCCATCTGTAGCGGGAGGGGACAATGAGCAGTTCTTC. The encoded protein is CTSSPSVAGGDNEQFF.

This clone was observed a few times. The chain is built from TRBV7-6 and TRBJ1-3; D might be TRBD1 (6 bases). The CDR3 is 19 residues long. Germline V gene lookup returns CDR1 SGHVS and CDR2 FNYEAQ. The ends were cut back, 0 bases at V and 0 bases at J, with 18 bases in the middle. CDR3 coding DNA: TGTGCCAGCAGCTTAGCCGACGGACAGAACCAGTACTCTGGAAACACCATATATTTT. Its translation is CASSLADGQNQYSGNTIYF.

This clone was found a few times. V is TRBV19 and J is TRBJ1-1; D might be TRBD1 (5 bases). The V end was cut by 5 bases, the J end by 5 bases, with 12 bases between. This CDR3 is 13 amino acids long. The V gene's germline CDR1 is LNHDA and CDR2 SQIVND (reference sequence). CDR3 coding DNA: TGTGCCAGTAGTTCCCCGGGGGGAACTGAAGCTTTCTTT. It codes for CASSSPGGTEAFF.

The chain combines TRBV7-8 with TRBJ2-7; the match to TRBD2 covers 11 bases. The ends lost 5 bases at V and 4 bases at J; junction bases unmatched: 10. CDR1 is SGHVS, CDR2 FQNEAQ, per germline. The CDR3 runs to 16 residues. CDR3 amino acids: CASSGSGLAEEYEQYF. As DNA, the CDR3 is TGTGCCAGCAGCGGATCGGGACTAGCGGAGGAATACGAGCAGTACTTC.

The gene calls are TRBV5-6 and TRBJ1-2; 10 bases match TRBD1. V lost 2 bases and J lost 1; bases outside the gene matches: 5. The CDR3 consists of 16 residues. Germline loops: CDR1 SGHDT, CDR2 YYEEEE. The CDR3 loop reads CASSLKGQGFNYGYTF. The CDR3 nucleotides are TGTGCCAGCAGCTTAAAGGGACAGGGGTTTAACTATGGCTACACCTTC.

V is TRBV29-1 and J is TRBJ2-7; 7 bases are a match to TRBD2. Germline V gene sequence: CDR1 SQVTM, CDR2 ANQGSEA. CDR3 length: 15 amino acids. V was pared by 3 bases and J by 6 bases, with 14 bases of the junction left unmatched. The CDR3 DNA follows: TGCAGCGTTGAGGGGGGGTCCTACGCAAGGGGCGAGCAGTACTTC. Translating it yields CSVEGGSYARGEQYF.

There are a few counts of this clone. This chain connects TRBV7-8 to TRBJ2-3; D remains unclear. CDR1 and CDR2 from the germline V gene are SGHVS and FQNEAQ. V shed 6 bases and J shed 0 bases, with 7 bases lying between them. The CDR3 contains 13 residues. For the CDR3, the DNA is TGTGCCAGCAGTTACGGTAGCACAGATACGCAGTATTTT. Residues: CASSYGSTDTQYF.

The chain carries TRBV6-5 and TRBJ2-7; TRBD1 aligns across 7 bases. V was pared by 6 bases and J by 3 bases, with 8 bases of the junction left unmatched. Germline V gives CDR1 MNHEY, CDR2 SVGAGI. The CDR3 has 14 amino acids. DNA of the CDR3: TGTGCCAGCAGGAAGCCGGGACAGAACTACGAGCAGTACTTC. Its translation: CASRKPGQNYEQYF.

The V and J genes are TRBV9 and TRBJ1-2; tentative D call: TRBD1 (6 bases). Germline assignment: CDR1 SGDLS and CDR2 YYNGEE. The CDR3 runs to 16 residues. V was trimmed by 0 bases and J by 4 bases, leaving 16 bases between them. CDR3 DNA sequence: TGTGCCAGCAGCGTAGTGCGGGGGCAGGATGGCTATGGCTACACCTTC. Its protein product is CASSVVRGQDGYGYTF.